This T cell receptor (beta chain) was sequenced for a study of OX40 agonist ivuxolimab in advanced cancers. Sequenced by immunoSEQ multiplex PCR; TCRdb stores in-frame clones only, minus some. The sample carries roughly 32,000 clones, more than 70% recorded once. CDR1 KGHSH and CDR2 LQKENI come from the germline V gene. CDR3 size: 14 residues. Trimming took 3 bases from V and 2 from J, leaving 9 bases between them. The sequences come from CD4+ or CD8+ T cells sorted from blood, collected in a trial of the OX40 agonist ivuxolimab. The receptor comes from an adult with an advanced solid tumor such as melanoma, head and neck, liver or kidney cancer. J is TRBJ2-3 and V is TRBV18; D is undetermined. CDR3 DNA sequence: TGTGCCAGCTCACCGAATTCTGACACAGATACGCAGTATTTT. Translated, it gives CASSPNSDTDTQYF.